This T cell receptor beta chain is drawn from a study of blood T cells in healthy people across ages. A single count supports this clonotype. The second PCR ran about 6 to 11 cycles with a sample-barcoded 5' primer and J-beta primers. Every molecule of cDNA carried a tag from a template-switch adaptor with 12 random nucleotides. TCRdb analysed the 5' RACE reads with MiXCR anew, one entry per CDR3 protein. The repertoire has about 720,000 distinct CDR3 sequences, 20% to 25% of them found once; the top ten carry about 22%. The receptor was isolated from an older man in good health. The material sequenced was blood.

CDR3 in DNA: TGTGCCAGCAGCTTAGAGCGGGATGAGCAGTTCTTC. Translating it yields CASSLERDEQFF. This rearrangement joins TRBV7-9 to TRBJ2-1; D possibly corresponds to TRBD2 (6 bases). Germline V lookup: CDR1 SEHNR, CDR2 FQNEAQ (reference sequence). The V gene lost 1 base and the J gene lost 8 bases, with 6 bases spanning the gap. The length of the CDR3 is 12 residues.